This TCR beta chain was captured by sequencing in a study of blood T cells in healthy people across ages (dated by TCRdb to the mid-2010s). About the study as a whole: Template switching captured roughly one uniquely barcoded TCR beta cDNA molecule per two T cells in model experiments. Donors were grouped into four age groups: young (average about 15 years), middle-aged (39), aged (roughly 62) and long-lived (about 82). Donors of different ages were randomly distributed across sequencing lanes to avoid experimental bias. For two donors (one aged 18 to 30 and one aged 80 or older), the study analyzed two additional independent replicas of 1 million unique cDNA reads from the same blood draw. The study measured age-related changes in TCR beta repertoire diversity using deep sequencing normalized with unique cDNA molecular identifiers.

Germline trimming: 2 bases from V, 0 bases from J; junction bases outside gene matches: 2. There are 14 amino acids in the CDR3, from cysteine to phenylalanine inclusive. Only the CDR3 DNA stays, 42 bases, in frame from base 1. As encoded in the germline V gene (reference sequence), CDR1 is SGHNT while CDR2 is YYREEE. Paper-wide results and their limitations: Since profiling was done on bulk unsorted PBMCs, naive and antigen-experienced compartments could not be conclusively compared. Because the CMV infection status of the donors was unknown, age-related changes in expanded clonotypes may potentially have been confounded. As age increased, observed TCR beta diversity per million T cells dropped in a roughly linear way, and a significant reduction was already evident by age 40. Total diversity estimates from one million sequenced T cells were considered lower bounds and underestimates. The long-lived group showed more naive CD4+ T cells, fewer expanded clones and increased TCR diversity than the aged group, suggesting age selection. There was a strong correlation between observed TCR beta diversity and the percentage of naive T cells measured by flow cytometry.

The table lists this clonotype with many counts. Its cognate antigen has yet to be identified. No base-level quality is on record; no much larger clone is a single base apart. Library generation was performed with 5' RACE. The listed sequencing device is Illumina HiSeq 2500. A second about 6 to 11 cycle PCR used a sample-barcoded 5' primer and a J-beta primer mix. A unique molecular identifier was introduced onto each TCR beta cDNA molecule by a template-switch 5' adaptor carrying 12 random nucleotides. At least 2.5 million CDR3-containing paired-end reads were obtained from each sample. First-strand cDNA was synthesized from all RNA with the Mint cDNA synthesis kit, primed by a TRBC-specific oligonucleotide. All cDNA was treated with uracil-DNA glycosylase and then went through a first 18-cycle PCR with the universal primers M1SS and BC2_uni_R. Regarding the original processing steps: For normalization, 1 million high-quality reads, each with a distinct molecular identifier, were randomly selected from each sample. Reads with shared molecular identifiers were discarded instead of being binned into consensus sequences. MiTCR, run with a Q25 quality threshold and the strictest error-elimination algorithm, handled CDR3 identification, clonotype clustering and error correction. A nonparametric unseen species model using Euler transformation provided a lower-bound estimate of total TCR beta diversity. TCRdb handled the public reads itself, with Q25 trimming in fastp and clone calling in MiXCR, and kept productive beta chains. A single entry per CDR3 protein holds the most common genes and DNA from its merged rows. TCRdb, rather than the study authors, made the V and J calls. The sample table contains around 670,000 distinct CDR3 sequences; only one count was recorded for about 30% of them. 15% to 19% of the sample is in the top ten clones.

The donors were roughly 40 Caucasian individuals from Russia, aged roughly 6 to 100 years, who were systemically healthy. Roughly 11 milliliters of peripheral blood were drawn from each donor into EDTA-treated Vacutainer tubes. Ficoll-Paque density-gradient centrifugation was used to isolate PBMCs, with at least 6.5 million per sample. Total RNA, at least 6 micrograms per sample, was extracted from PBMCs with Trizol reagent. For every donor, an aliquot of PBMCs went through flow cytometry to measure the percentages of naive CD45RAhigh/CD27high T cells. The V and J segments used are TRBV5-4 and TRBJ2-7; 7 bases in between match TRBD1. The source material was blood. The TCR comes from a woman older than 75 in good health. The bases read TGTGCCAGCAGCTTACGGACAGGCTCCTACGAGCAGTACTTC. It specifies CASSLRTGSYEQYF.